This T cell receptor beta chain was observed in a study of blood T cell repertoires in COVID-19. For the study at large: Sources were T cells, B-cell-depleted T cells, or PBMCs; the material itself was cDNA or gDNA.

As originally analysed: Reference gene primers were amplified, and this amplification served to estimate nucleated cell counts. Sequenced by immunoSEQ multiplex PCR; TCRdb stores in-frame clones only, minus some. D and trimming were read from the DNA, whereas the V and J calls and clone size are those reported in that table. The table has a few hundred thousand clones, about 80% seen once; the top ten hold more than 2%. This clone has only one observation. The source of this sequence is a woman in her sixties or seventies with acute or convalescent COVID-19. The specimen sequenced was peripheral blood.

DNA for the CDR3: TGTGCCAGCAGTGAAGCCCCAACCAAGCGGGGCTACACCTTC. Protein sequence: CASSEAPTKRGYTF. The chain couples TRBV2 to TRBJ1-2; the D is unclear. This CDR3 comprises 14 residues. The germline V gene encodes CDR1 SNHLY and CDR2 FYNNEI. With 0 bases removed from V and 8 bases from J, the gap between germline ends came to 13 bases.